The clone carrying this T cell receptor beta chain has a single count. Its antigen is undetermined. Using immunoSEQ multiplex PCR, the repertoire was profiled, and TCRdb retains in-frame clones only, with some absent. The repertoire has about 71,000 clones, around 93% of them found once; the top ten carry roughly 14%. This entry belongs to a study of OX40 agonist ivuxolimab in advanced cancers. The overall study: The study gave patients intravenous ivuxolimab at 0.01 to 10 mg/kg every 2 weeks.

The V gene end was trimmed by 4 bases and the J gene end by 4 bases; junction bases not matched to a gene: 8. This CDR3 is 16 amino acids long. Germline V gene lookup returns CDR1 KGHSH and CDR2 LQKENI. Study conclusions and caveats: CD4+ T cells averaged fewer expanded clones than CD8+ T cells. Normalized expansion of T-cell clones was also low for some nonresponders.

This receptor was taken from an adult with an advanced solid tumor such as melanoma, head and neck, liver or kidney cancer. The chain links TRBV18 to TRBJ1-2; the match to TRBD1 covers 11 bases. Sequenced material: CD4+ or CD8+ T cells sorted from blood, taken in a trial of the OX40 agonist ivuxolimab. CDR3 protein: CASSRTGGAPGYGYTF. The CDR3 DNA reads TGTGCCAGCTCACGGACAGGGGGCGCCCCAGGCTATGGCTACACCTTC.